The 21 T cell receptor beta chains given below trace back to one sample, sequenced in a study of T cells in Graves' hyperthyroidism and ophthalmopathy. The investigators amplified TCR beta CDR3 regions from RNA transcripts. The HTBI primer set drove a first-round RT-PCR of the TCR CDR3. TCRdb re-called the multiplex PCR reads with MiXCR, one entry per CDR3 protein. The profile covers about 420,000 distinct CDR3 sequences, with about a sixth appearing a single time and roughly 13% taken by the ten largest. Material: blood. These receptors all come from a woman younger than 30 with Graves' hyperthyroidism.

The V gene is TRBV7-9, the J gene TRBJ1-1; D not certain. V was trimmed by 1 base and J by 0 bases, leaving 6 bases between them. CDR3 length: 14 residues. Germline V CDR1 and CDR2: SEHNR, FQNEAQ (reference sequence). CDR3 loop: CASSLVSVNTEAFF. DNA of the CDR3: TGTGCCAGCAGCTTAGTTTCCGTGAACACTGAAGCTTTCTTT.

The V and J genes are TRBV5-1 and TRBJ1-2; 9 positions match TRBD1. The V gene end was trimmed by 0 bases and the J gene end by 8 bases; junction bases not matched to a gene: 8. Germline V gene data show CDR1 as SGHRS and CDR2 as YFSETQ. The CDR3 extends over 15 amino acids. In nucleotides, the CDR3 is TGCGCCAGCAGCTTGGAGGGACAGGGCTTGGGAGGCTACACCTTC. Translation: CASSLEGQGLGGYTF.

Many counts were recorded for this clonotype. This chain connects TRBV12-3 or TRBV12-4 to TRBJ2-2, with no clear D. Trimming removed 1 base from V and 3 bases from J, with 21 bases in between. The CDR3 is made up of 19 amino acids. CDR3 coding DNA: TGTGCCAGCAGTTTAGTCACCGTGGGCCTGATTAGGGACACCGGGGAGCTGTTTTTT. Amino acid sequence: CASSLVTVGLIRDTGELFF.

This clonotype came up a few times. The chain combines TRBV20-1 with TRBJ1-5, with 8 bases that match TRBD1. Germline V CDR1 and CDR2: DFQATT, SNEGSKA (reference sequence). The junction had 14 bases not matched to a gene; V was cut back by 3 bases and J by 4 bases. CDR3 length: 17 amino acids. CDR3 in amino acids: CSASDGRTGTKNQPQHF. DNA of the CDR3: TGCAGTGCTAGCGACGGGAGGACAGGGACTAAGAATCAGCCCCAGCATTTT.

The chain has TRBV15 and TRBJ1-1, with TRBD1 matching over 9 bases. CDR3 size: 17 residues. From germline, CDR1 is LNHNV and CDR2 YYDKDF (reference sequence). Trimming cost V 5 bases and J 3 bases; bases outside gene matches: 13. The CDR3 bases are TGTGCCACCAGCGTTGGGACAGGGTTCGAGGTGGACACTGAAGCTTTCTTT. It specifies CATSVGTGFEVDTEAFF.

The chain carries TRBV28 and TRBJ1-6, with TRBD1 as a possible D gene (5 bases). The ends were cut back, 5 bases at V and 9 bases at J, with 38 bases in the middle. The length of the CDR3 is 22 residues. Germline lookup yields CDR1 MDHEN and CDR2 SYDVKM. In nucleotides, the CDR3 is TGTGCCAGCAGTAGGCTTTCTCCGGCTAATTTTCGGCCTGGCCAGGGTGCTTCACCCCTCCACTTT. Protein: CASSRLSPANFRPGQGASPLHF.

This clonotype came up many times. The chain has TRBV11-2 and TRBJ1-1; D uncertain. V lost 5 bases to trimming and J lost 3 bases, with 4 bases between them. This CDR3 spans 11 amino acids. Germline CDR1 and CDR2: SGHAT and FQNNGV. CDR3 amino acids: CASSGDTEAFF. CDR3 nucleotide sequence: TGTGCCAGCAGCGGGGACACTGAAGCTTTCTTT. The whole variable domain, remainder taken from reference TRBV11-2 and TRBJ1-1, is EAGVAQSPRYKIIEKRQSVAFWCNPISGHATLYWYQQILGQGPKLLIQFQNNGVVDDSQLPKDRFSAERLKGVDSTLKIQPAKLEDSAVYLCASSGDTEAFFGQGTRLTVV.

This clonotype was observed at least ten times. The genes are TRBV7-2 and TRBJ2-4, with D perhaps matching TRBD2 (5 bases). V was shortened by 1 base and J by 7 bases, with 11 bases between the two germline ends. The V gene's germline CDR1 is SGHTA and CDR2 FQGNSA. This CDR3 is 14 amino acids long. CDR3 sequence (DNA): TGTGCCAGCAGCTTAGACGGGGTAGGGAACATTCAGTACTTC. It encodes CASSLDGVGNIQYF.

The table lists this clonotype with many counts. V gene TRBV20-1 combines with J gene TRBJ2-5; no clear D. This CDR3 is 13 amino acids long. Trimming took off 0 bases at V and 3 bases at J, with 8 bases between the two ends. Germline V gene lookup returns CDR1 DFQATT and CDR2 SNEGSKA (reference sequence). The CDR3 DNA sequence: TGCAGTGCTAGAGAAGTACTAAAAGAGACCCAGTACTTC. Its protein is CSAREVLKETQYF.

This clonotype was seen at least ten times. The rearrangement uses TRBV5-6 and TRBJ2-1; 10 bases are shared with TRBD2. CDR3 size: 17 residues. Trimming at V came to 4 bases and at J to 3 bases, leaving 10 bases not matched to a gene. Germline CDR1 reads SGHDT; CDR2 reads YYEEEE. CDR3 in amino acids: CASSGAPGLAYYNEQFF. The CDR3 nucleotides read TGTGCCAGCAGCGGAGCTCCGGGACTAGCGTACTACAATGAGCAGTTCTTC.

V gene TRBV2 combines with J gene TRBJ2-1, with D maybe TRBD1 (6 bases). This CDR3 is 15 amino acids long. Per the germline V gene, CDR1 is SNHLY and CDR2 is FYNNEI. Trimming took off 6 bases at V and 0 bases at J, with 12 bases between the two ends. CDR3 in amino acids: CASRPRRGSYNEQFF. CDR3 DNA: TGTGCCAGCAGGCCTCGCAGGGGCTCCTACAATGAGCAGTTCTTC.

There are many counts of this clonotype. J is TRBJ2-3 and V is TRBV11-2, with 13 bases that match TRBD2. J gave up 2 bases and V 5 bases, and 4 bases lay outside the gene matches. The germline V gene encodes CDR1 SGHAT and CDR2 FQNNGV. The CDR3 contains 16 residues. CDR3 DNA: TGTGCCAGCAGCCATACTAGCGGGAGGGCCACAGATACGCAGTATTTT. Amino acid sequence: CASSHTSGRATDTQYF.

This clonotype was seen ten or more times. The chain joins TRBV20-1 to TRBJ2-7, with 7 bases identical to TRBD1. Germline V gene lookup returns CDR1 DFQATT and CDR2 SNEGSKA (reference sequence). This CDR3 contains 12 residues. After removal of 5 bases from V and 3 bases from J, the junction contained 4 bases not matched to a gene. CDR3 coding DNA: TGCAGTGCTCTGGCAGGGGGCTACGAGCAGTACTTC. Its translation is CSALAGGYEQYF.

This clonotype has only a few counts. The CDR3 DNA reads TGTGCCAGCAGCTTAACGGGACAGGACACAGATACGCAGTATTTT. Its protein product is CASSLTGQDTDTQYF. The chain has TRBV11-2 and TRBJ2-3; 8 positions agree with TRBD1. Germline V gene data show CDR1 as SGHAT and CDR2 as FQNNGV. V lost 2 bases to trimming and J lost 2 bases; unmatched junction nucleotides: 3. This CDR3 is 15 amino acids long.

Points on this clonotype: Since a much larger clone is just one base distant, this may be a read error. This chain links TRBV28 with TRBJ1-4; a possible D gene is TRBD1 (5 bases). Germline CDR1 is MDHEN and CDR2 is SYDVKM. V shed 6 bases and J shed 5 bases, with 19 bases lying between them. This CDR3 comprises 16 residues. CDR3 sequence: CASSTADRGWNEKLFF. CDR3 nucleotides: TGTGCCAGCAGCACGGCGGATCGGGGGTGGAATGAAAAACTGTTTTTT.

This clonotype has a count of ten or more. The gene calls are TRBV28 and TRBJ1-5; no definite D call. The CDR3 is 14 residues long. The germline V gene has CDR1 MDHEN and CDR2 SYDVKM. V lost 5 bases and J lost 4, with 12 bases in between. The DNA for the CDR3 is TGTGCCAGCAGTCCCCGATCCACTAATCAGCCCCAGCATTTT. Translated: CASSPRSTNQPQHF.

This clonotype was seen at least ten times. The chain links TRBV20-1 to TRBJ2-7; D is uncertain. V dropped 3 bases and J dropped 3 bases, with 9 bases sitting between them. This CDR3 is built from 12 residues. Per germline, CDR1 DFQATT and CDR2 SNEGSKA (reference sequence). The CDR3 DNA reads as TGCAGTGCTAGTGACCAAAACTACGAGCAGTACTTC. As protein: CSASDQNYEQYF.

The sample holds many counts of this clonotype. This chain uses TRBV5-5 with TRBJ2-5; D is uncertain. The germline CDR1 and CDR2 sequences are SGHKS and YYEKEE (reference sequence). The germline V and J ends were trimmed by 0 bases and 5 bases, with 8 bases remaining between them. CDR3 length: 13 amino acids. CDR3 protein: CASSLASTETQYF. The DNA for the CDR3 is TGTGCCAGCAGCTTGGCCAGTACCGAGACCCAGTACTTC.

This clonotype has at least ten counts. This chain joins TRBV5-1 and TRBJ1-1; D gene uncertain. The CDR3 is 14 residues long. Deletions cut 0 bases from V and 3 bases from J, with 9 bases between. Germline assignment: CDR1 SGHRS and CDR2 YFSETQ. CDR3 in amino acids: CASSLGGFDTEAFF. The CDR3 nucleotides read TGCGCCAGCAGCTTGGGGGGATTTGACACTGAAGCTTTCTTT.

This clonotype was seen only a few times. The chain carries TRBV9 and TRBJ2-1; no clear D. The CDR3 contains 14 residues. With 0 bases removed from V and 5 bases from J, the gap between germline ends came to 9 bases. The germline V gene encodes CDR1 SGDLS and CDR2 YYNGEE. CDR3 amino acids: CASSVALGNNEQFF. The CDR3, as DNA: TGTGCCAGCAGCGTAGCCCTAGGAAACAATGAGCAGTTCTTC.

This clonotype appeared many times. The chain has TRBV13 and TRBJ1-2; unclear D gene. V lost 4 bases and J lost 2, with 11 bases in between. CDR1 is PRHDT and CDR2 is FYEKMQ in the germline V gene (reference sequence). There are 14 residues in the CDR3. CDR3 coding DNA: TGTGCCAGCAGCTCCGGTGGGATAAACTATGGCTACACCTTC. Residues: CASSSGGINYGYTF.